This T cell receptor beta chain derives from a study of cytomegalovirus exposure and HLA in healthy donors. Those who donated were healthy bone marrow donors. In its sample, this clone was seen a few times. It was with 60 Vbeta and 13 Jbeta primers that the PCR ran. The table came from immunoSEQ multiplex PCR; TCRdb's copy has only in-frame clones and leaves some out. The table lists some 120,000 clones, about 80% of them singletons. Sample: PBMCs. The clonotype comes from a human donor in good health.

CDR3 nucleotide sequence: TGCGCCAGCAGCTTGAGACATCCCCTCGGAACTGAAGCTTTCTTT. The encoded protein is CASSLRHPLGTEAFF. The V gene is TRBV5-1, the J gene TRBJ1-1; D is undetermined. Germline V gene data show CDR1 as SGHRS and CDR2 as YFSETQ. The CDR3 consists of 15 residues. V lost 1 base, J lost 5 bases, and 15 bases lay in between.